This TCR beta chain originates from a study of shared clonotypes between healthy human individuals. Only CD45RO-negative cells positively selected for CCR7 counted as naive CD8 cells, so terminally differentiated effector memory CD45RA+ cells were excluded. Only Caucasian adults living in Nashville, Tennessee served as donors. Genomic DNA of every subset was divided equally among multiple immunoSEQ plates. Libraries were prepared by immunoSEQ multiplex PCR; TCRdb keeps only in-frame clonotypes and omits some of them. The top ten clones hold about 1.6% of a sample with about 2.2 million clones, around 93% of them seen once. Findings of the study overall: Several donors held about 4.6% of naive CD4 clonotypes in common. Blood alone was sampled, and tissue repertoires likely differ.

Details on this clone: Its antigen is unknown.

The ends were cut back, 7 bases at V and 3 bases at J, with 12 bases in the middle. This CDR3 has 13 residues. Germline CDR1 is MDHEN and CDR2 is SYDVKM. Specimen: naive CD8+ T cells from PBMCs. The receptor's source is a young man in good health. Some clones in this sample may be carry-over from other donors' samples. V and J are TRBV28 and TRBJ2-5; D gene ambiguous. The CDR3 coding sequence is TGTGCCAGCACATTACTCGGCGAAGAGACCCAGTACTTC. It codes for CASTLLGEETQYF. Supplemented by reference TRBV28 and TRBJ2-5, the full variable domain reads DVKVTQSSRYLVKRTGEKVFLECVQDMDHENMFWYRQDPGLGLRLIYFSYDVKMKEKGDIPEGYSVSREKKERFSLILESASTNQTSMYLCASTLLGEETQYFGPGTRLLVL.